This TCR beta chain was recovered during a study of cytomegalovirus exposure and HLA in healthy donors. About the study: In an early release, HLA-typed donors contributed approximately 80 million unique TCR sequences. Study observations and caveats: Prediction of most subjects' HLA-A and HLA-B alleles by TCR beta sequences was reportedly accurate.

Details on this clone: What it binds is not known.

The PCR contained 60 Vbeta and 13 Jbeta primers. Libraries were prepared by immunoSEQ multiplex PCR; TCRdb keeps only in-frame clonotypes and omits some of them. The top ten hold 1% to 1.5% of the sample, which has about 200,000 clones, 87% seen once. The sequence derives from a man between 25 and 39 years old in good health and CMV-seronegative. Sequenced sample: PBMCs.

CDR3 nucleotide sequence: TGTGCCTGGTCTCTGGGACAGGGGACCAAAAACATTCAGTACTTC. It encodes CAWSLGQGTKNIQYF. This rearrangement joins TRBV30 to TRBJ2-4, with TRBD1 matching 10 bases. This CDR3 has 15 residues. CDR1 is GTSNPN and CDR2 is SVGIG in the germline V gene (reference sequence). Losses at the gene ends were 5 bases for V and 2 bases for J; bases not matched to a gene: 6. Supplemented by reference TRBV30 and TRBJ2-4, the full variable domain reads SQTIHQWPATLVQPVGSPLSLECTVEGTSNPNLYWYRQAAGRGLQLLFYSVGIGQISSEVPQNLSASRPQDRQFILSSKKLLLSDSGFYLCAWSLGQGTKNIQYFGAGTRLSVL.